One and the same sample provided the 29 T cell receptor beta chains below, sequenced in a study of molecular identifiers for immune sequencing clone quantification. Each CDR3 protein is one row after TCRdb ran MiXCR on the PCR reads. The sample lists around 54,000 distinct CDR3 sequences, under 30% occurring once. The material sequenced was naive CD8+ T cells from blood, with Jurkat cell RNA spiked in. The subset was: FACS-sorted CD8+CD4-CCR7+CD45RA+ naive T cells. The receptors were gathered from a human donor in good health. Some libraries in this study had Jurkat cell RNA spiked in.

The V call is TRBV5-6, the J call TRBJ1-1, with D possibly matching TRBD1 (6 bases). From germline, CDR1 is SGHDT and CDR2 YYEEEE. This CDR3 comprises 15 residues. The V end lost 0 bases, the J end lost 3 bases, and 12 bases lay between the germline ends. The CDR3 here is CASSLVTGWDTEAFF. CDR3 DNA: TGTGCCAGCAGCTTGGTCACAGGGTGGGACACTGAAGCTTTCTTT.

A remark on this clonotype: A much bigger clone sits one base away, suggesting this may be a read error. The CDR3 DNA is TGTGCCAGCAGTTACTTGGACAGGAGAGGGGCGAACACTGAAGCTTTCTTT. Translation: CASSYLDRRGANTEAFF. The rearrangement joins TRBV6-2 or TRBV6-3 to TRBJ1-1; 7 bases align to TRBD1. From germline, CDR1 is MNHEY and CDR2 SVGEGT. The V and J ends lost 1 base and 1 base, in that order; junction bases with no gene match: 9. This CDR3 comprises 17 residues.

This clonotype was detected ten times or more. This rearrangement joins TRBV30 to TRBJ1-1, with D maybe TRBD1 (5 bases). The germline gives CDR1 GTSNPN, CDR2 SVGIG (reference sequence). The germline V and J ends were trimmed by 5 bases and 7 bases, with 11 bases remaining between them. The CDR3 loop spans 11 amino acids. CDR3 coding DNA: TGTGCCTGGGACCGGGACGGTGAAGCTTTCTTT. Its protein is CAWDRDGEAFF. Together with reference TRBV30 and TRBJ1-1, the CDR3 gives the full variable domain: SQTIHQWPATLVQPVGSPLSLECTVEGTSNPNLYWYRQAAGRGLQLLFYSVGIGQISSEVPQNLSASRPQDRQFILSSKKLLLSDSGFYLCAWDRDGEAFFGQGTRLTVV.

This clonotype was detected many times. The CDR3 region is CASSFPRDAANTEAFF. DNA of the CDR3: TGTGCCAGCAGCTTCCCACGGGACGCGGCGAACACTGAAGCTTTCTTT. The rearrangement links TRBV7-2 to TRBJ1-1; perhaps TRBD1 as D (5 bases). Germline CDR1 reads SGHTA; CDR2 reads FQGNSA. The CDR3 totals 16 residues. V lost 3 bases and J 1 base, leaving 15 bases between the germline ends.

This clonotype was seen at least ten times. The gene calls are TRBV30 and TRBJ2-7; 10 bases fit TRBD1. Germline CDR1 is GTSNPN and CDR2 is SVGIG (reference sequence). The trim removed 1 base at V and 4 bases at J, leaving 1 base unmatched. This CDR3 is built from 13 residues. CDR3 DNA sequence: TGTGCCTGGAGTGCGGACAGGGGGTACGAGCAGTACTTC. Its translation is CAWSADRGYEQYF.

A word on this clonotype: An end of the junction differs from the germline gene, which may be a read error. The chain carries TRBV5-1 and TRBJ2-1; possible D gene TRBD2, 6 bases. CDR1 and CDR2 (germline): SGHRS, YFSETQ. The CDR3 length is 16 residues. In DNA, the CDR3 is TGCGCCAGCAGCTTCCTCGGGGGACTGGCCGACAATGAGCGGTTCTTC. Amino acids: CASSFLGGLADNERFF. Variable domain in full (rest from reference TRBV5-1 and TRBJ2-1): KAGVTQTPRYLIKTRGQQVTLSCSPISGHRSVSWYQQTPGQGLQFLFEYFSETQRNKGNFPGRFSGRQFSNSRSEMNVSTLELGDSALYLCASSFLGGLADNERFFGPGTRLTVL.

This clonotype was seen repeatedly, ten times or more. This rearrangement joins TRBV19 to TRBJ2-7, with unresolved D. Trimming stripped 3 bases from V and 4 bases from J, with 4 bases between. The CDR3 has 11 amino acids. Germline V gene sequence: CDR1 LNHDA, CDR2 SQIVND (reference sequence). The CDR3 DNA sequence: TGTGCCAGTAGTATTGGGTACGAGCAGTACTTC. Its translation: CASSIGYEQYF.

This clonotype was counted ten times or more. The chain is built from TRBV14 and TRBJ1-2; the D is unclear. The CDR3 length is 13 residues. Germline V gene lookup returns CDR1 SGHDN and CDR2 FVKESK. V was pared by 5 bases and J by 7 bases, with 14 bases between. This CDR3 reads CASSRDLLSGYTF. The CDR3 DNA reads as TGTGCCAGCAGCAGGGATTTACTCTCTGGCTACACCTTC. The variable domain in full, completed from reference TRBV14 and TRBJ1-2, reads EAGVTQFPSHSVIEKGQTVTLRCDPISGHDNLYWYRRVMGKEIKFLLHFVKESKQDESGMPNNRFLAERTGGTYSTLKVQPAELEDSGVYFCASSRDLLSGYTFGSGTRLTVV.

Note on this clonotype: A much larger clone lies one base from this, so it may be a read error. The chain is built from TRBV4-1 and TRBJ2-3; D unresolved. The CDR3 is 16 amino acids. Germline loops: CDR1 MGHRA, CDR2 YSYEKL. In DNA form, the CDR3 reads TGCGCCTGCAGCCAAGTCCCACCCTCCCCCACAGATACGCAGTATTTT. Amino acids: CACSQVPPSPTDTQYF.

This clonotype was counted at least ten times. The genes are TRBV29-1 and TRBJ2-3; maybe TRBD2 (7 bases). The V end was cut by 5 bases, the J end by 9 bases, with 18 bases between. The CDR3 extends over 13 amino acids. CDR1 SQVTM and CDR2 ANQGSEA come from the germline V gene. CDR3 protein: CSVPMGGPGTQYF. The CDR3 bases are TGCAGCGTTCCCATGGGGGGGCCAGGGACGCAGTATTTT.

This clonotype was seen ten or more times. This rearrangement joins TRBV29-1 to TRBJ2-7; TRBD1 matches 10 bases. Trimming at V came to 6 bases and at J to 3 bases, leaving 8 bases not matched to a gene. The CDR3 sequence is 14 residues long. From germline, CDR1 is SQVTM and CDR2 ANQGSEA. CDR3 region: CSVDPGTGDYEQYF. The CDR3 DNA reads TGCAGCGTGGACCCCGGGACAGGGGACTACGAGCAGTACTTC.

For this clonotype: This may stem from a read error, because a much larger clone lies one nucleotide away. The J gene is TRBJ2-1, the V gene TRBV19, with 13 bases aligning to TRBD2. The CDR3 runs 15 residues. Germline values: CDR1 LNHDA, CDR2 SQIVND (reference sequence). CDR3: CASSIWTSGGNEQLF. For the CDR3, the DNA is TGTGCCAGTAGTATTTGGACTAGCGGGGGCAATGAGCAGCTCTTC.

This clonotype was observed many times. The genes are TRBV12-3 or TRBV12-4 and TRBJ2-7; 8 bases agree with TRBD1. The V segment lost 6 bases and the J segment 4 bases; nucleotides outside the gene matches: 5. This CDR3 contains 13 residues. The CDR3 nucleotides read TGTGCCAGCAGCCCAAGGACAGGGTACGAGCAGTACTTC. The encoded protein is CASSPRTGYEQYF.

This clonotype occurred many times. The CDR3 nucleotides are TGTGCCAGCAGTCTTTACCCACCGAGCTCCTACGAGCAGTACTTC. It codes for CASSLYPPSSYEQYF. V and J are TRBV5-6 and TRBJ2-7; D ambiguous. Germline CDR1 is SGHDT and CDR2 is YYEEEE. The CDR3 contains 15 residues. V lost 5 bases and J 0 bases, leaving 15 bases between the germline ends. The whole variable domain, filled in from reference TRBV5-6 and TRBJ2-7, reads DAGVTQSPTHLIKTRGQQVTLRCSPKSGHDTVSWYQQALGQGPQFIFQYYEEEERQRGNFPDRFSGHQFPNYSSELNVNALLLGDSALYLCASSLYPPSSYEQYFGPGTRLTVT.

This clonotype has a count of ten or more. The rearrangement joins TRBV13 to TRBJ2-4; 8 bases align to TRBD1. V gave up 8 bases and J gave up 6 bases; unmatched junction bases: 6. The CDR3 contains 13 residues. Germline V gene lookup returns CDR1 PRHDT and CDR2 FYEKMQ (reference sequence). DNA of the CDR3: TGTGCCAGCTCCCCACAGGGGGGAAACATTCAGTACTTC. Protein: CASSPQGGNIQYF.

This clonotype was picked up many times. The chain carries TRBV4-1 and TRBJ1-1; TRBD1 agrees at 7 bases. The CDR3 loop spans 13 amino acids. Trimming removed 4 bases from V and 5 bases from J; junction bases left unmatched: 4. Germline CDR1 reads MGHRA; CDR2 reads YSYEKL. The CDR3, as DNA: TGCGCCAGCAGCCGAATACAGGGGACTGAAGCTTTCTTT. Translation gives CASSRIQGTEAFF.

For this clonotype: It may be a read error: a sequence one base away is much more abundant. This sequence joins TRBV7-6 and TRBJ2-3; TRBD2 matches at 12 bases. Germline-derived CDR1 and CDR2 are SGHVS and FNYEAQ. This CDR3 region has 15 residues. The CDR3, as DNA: TGTACCAGCAGCCACCTAGCGGGGGGGCTAGATACGCAGTATTTT. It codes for CTSSHLAGGLDTQYF.

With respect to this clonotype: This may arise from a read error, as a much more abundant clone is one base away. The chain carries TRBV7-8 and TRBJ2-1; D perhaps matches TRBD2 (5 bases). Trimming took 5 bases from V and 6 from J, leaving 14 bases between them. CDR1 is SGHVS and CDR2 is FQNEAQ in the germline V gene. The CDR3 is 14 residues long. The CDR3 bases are TGTGCCAGCAGCCTCAGCGGCGACGGCAATGAGCAGTTCTTC. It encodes CASSLSGDGNEQFF.

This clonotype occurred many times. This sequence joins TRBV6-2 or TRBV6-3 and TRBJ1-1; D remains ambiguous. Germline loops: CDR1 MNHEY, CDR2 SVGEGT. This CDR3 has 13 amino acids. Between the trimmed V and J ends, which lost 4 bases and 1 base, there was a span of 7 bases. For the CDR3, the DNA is TGTGCCAGCAGTTCGAGGGAGAACACTGAAGCTTTCTTT. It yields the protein CASSSRENTEAFF.

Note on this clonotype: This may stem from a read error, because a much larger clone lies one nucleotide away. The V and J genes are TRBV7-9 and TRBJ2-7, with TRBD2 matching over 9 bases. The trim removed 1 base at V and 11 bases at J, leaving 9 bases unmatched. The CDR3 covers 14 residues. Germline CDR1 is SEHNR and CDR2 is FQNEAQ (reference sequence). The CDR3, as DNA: TGTGCCAGCAGCTTAGTTCTAGCGGGAAGTGAGGAGTACTTC. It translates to CASSLVLAGSEEYF.

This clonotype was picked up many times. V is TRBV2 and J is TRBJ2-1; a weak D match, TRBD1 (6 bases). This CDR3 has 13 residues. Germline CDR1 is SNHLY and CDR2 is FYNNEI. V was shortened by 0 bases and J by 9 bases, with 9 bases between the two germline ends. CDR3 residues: CASSEAGAGEQFF. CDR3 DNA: TGTGCCAGCAGTGAAGCGGGGGCGGGTGAGCAGTTCTTC.

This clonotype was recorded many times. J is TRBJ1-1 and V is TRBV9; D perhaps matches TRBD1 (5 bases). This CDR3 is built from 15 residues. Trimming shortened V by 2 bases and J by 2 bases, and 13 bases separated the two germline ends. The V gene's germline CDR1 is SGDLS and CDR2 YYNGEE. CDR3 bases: TGTGCCAGCAGCGTGGCTCAGGGCCCTAACACTGAAGCTTTCTTT. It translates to CASSVAQGPNTEAFF.

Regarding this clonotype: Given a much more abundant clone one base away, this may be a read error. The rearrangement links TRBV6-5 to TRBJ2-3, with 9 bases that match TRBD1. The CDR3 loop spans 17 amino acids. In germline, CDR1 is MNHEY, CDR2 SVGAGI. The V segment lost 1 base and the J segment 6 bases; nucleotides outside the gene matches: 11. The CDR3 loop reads CASSYCPGTGFEDTQYF. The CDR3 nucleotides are TGTGCCAGCAGTTACTGTCCCGGGACAGGGTTCGAGGATACGCAGTATTTT.

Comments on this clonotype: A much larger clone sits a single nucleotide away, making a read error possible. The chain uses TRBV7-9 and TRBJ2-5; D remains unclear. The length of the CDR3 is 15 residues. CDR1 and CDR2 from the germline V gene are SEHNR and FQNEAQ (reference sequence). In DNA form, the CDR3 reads TGTGCCAGCAGCTTAGGAGGCAGAATACAAGAGCCCCAGTACTTC. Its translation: CASSLGGRIQEPQYF.

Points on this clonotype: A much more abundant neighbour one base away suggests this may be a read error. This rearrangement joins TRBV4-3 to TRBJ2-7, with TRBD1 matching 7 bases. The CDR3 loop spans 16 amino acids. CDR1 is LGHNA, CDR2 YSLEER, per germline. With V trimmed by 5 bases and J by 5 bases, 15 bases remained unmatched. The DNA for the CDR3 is TGCGCCAGCAGCAACGACAGGGCGCCACTCCCGAACGAGCAGTACTTC. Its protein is CASSNDRAPLPNEQYF.

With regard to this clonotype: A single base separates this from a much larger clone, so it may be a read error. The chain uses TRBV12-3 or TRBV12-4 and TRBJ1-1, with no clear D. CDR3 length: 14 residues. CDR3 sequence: CTSSLGGGWTEAFF. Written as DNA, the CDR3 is TGTACCAGCAGTTTGGGCGGAGGTTGGACTGAAGCTTTCTTT.

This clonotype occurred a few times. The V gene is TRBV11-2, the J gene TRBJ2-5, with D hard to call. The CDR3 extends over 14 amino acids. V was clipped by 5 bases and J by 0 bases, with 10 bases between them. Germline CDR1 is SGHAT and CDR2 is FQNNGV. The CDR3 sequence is CASSPPTYQETQYF. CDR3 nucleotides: TGTGCCAGCAGCCCCCCTACGTACCAAGAGACCCAGTACTTC.

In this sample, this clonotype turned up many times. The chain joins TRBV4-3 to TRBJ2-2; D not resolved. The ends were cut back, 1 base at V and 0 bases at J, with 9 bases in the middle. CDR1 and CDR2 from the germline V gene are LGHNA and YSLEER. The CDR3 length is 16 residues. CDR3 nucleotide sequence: TGCGCCAGCAGCCAAGCGGCGGAAGCGAACACCGGGGAGCTGTTTTTT. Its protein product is CASSQAAEANTGELFF.

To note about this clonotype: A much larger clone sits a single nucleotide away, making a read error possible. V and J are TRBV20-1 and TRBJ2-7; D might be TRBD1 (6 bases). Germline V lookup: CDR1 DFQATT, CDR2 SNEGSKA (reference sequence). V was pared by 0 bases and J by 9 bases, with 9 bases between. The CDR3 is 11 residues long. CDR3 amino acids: CSARETGAQYF. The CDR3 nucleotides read TGCAGTGCTAGAGAGACAGGCGCGCAGTACTTC.